The next 29 T cell receptor beta chains were all read from a single sample in a study of Graves' ophthalmopathy and Graves' hyperthyroidism. The sequenced template was RNA, covering the TCR beta CDR3 region. HTBI primers served in a first-round RT-PCR, which a second-round multiplex PCR followed. TCRdb redid the calling of the multiplex PCR reads with MiXCR, one entry per CDR3 protein. Of approximately 540,000 distinct CDR3 sequences listed, roughly 40% are singletons. Sequenced material: peripheral blood or thyroid tissue (not recorded which). The receptors originated from an adult man with Graves' hyperthyroidism.

This clonotype was picked up many times. The chain couples TRBV14 to TRBJ2-5; D not resolved. The V gene's germline CDR1 is SGHDN and CDR2 FVKESK. V was shortened by 1 base and J by 7 bases, with 10 bases between the two germline ends. This CDR3 is built from 13 residues. The CDR3, as DNA: TGTGCCAGCAGCCAAGTTGTTTCTGGGACCCAGTACTTC. Protein sequence: CASSQVVSGTQYF.

This clonotype was seen at least ten times. The genes are TRBV7-9 and TRBJ1-4; no clear D gene. With 6 bases removed from V and 3 bases from J, the gap between germline ends came to 14 bases. This CDR3 has 15 residues. Germline assignment: CDR1 SEHNR and CDR2 FQNEAQ (reference sequence). DNA of the CDR3: TGTGCCAGCAGACTGTCCCCCCCGGCTAATGAAAAACTGTTTTTT. It yields the protein CASRLSPPANEKLFF.

In this sample, this clonotype turned up many times. The chain recombines TRBV7-8 with TRBJ1-3; no clear D gene. Germline CDR1 SGHVS, CDR2 FQNEAQ. Trimming cost V 2 bases and J 2 bases, with 13 bases left between them. This CDR3 has 16 amino acids. The CDR3 bases are TGTGCCAGCAGCTTAAGACGGGTTGGTACTGGAAACACCATATATTTT. Encoded protein: CASSLRRVGTGNTIYF. Full variable domain (missing parts from reference TRBV7-8 and TRBJ1-3): GAGVSQSPRYKVAKRGQDVALRCDPISGHVSLFWYQQALGQGPEFLTYFQNEAQLDKSGLPSDRFFAERPEGSVSTLKIQRTQQEDSAVYLCASSLRRVGTGNTIYFGEGSWLTVV.

In its sample, this clonotype was seen many times. This chain uses TRBV7-9 with TRBJ1-2; D is unclear. The CDR3 contains 14 residues. V was pared by 5 bases and J by 3 bases, with 13 bases between. The germline gives CDR1 SEHNR, CDR2 FQNEAQ (reference sequence). The CDR3 DNA follows: TGTGCCAGCAGCGGCGCTCAGACCTACTATGGCTACACCTTC. The encoded protein is CASSGAQTYYGYTF.

The rearrangement uses TRBV11-2 and TRBJ1-3; D may be TRBD1 (6 bases). The CDR3 contains 17 residues. Germline lookup yields CDR1 SGHAT and CDR2 FQNNGV. Trimming removed 5 bases from V and 0 bases from J, with 17 bases in between. The CDR3 nucleotides read TGTGCCAGCAGCCCAATCAGGGGTCCCAACTCTGGAAACACCATATATTTT. The encoded protein is CASSPIRGPNSGNTIYF.

This clonotype was observed many times. The chain is built from TRBV7-9 and TRBJ1-4; possible D gene TRBD1, 6 bases. The germline V gene has CDR1 SEHNR and CDR2 FQNEAQ (reference sequence). V dropped 5 bases and J dropped 4 bases, with 11 bases sitting between them. The CDR3 consists of 14 residues. This CDR3 reads CASSPDSINEKLFF. The CDR3, as DNA: TGTGCCAGCAGCCCGGACAGCATTAATGAAAAACTGTTTTTT.

Concerning this clonotype: Being one base from a much bigger clone, this may be a read error. V gene TRBV7-2 combines with J gene TRBJ1-1; D gene uncertain. The CDR3 consists of 13 residues. V was pared by 1 base and J by 6 bases, with 9 bases between. Germline CDR1 is SGHTA and CDR2 is FQGNSA. The CDR3, as DNA: TGTGCCAGCAGCTTAGATCTTAGGCCTGAAGCTTTCTTT. Residues: CASSLDLRPEAFF.

There are a few counts of this clonotype. V is TRBV7-2 and J is TRBJ2-7, with D perhaps TRBD2 (7 bases). CDR1 and CDR2 (germline): SGHTA, FQGNSA. V was pared by 5 bases and J by 5 bases, with 13 bases between. The CDR3 extends over 13 amino acids. CDR3 sequence (DNA): TGTGCCAGCAGCCTACGGGGGGCCGACGAGCAGTACTTC. This gives the protein CASSLRGADEQYF.

This clonotype appeared many times. The chain joins TRBV5-8 to TRBJ2-2; D is unresolved. Trimming shortened V by 10 bases and J by 0 bases, and 10 bases separated the two germline ends. CDR3 length: 13 residues. Per germline, CDR1 SGHTS and CDR2 YDEGEE. The CDR3 sequence is CAYGAANTGELFF. The CDR3 coding sequence is TGTGCCTACGGAGCAGCGAACACCGGGGAGCTGTTTTTT.

This clonotype was counted a few times. An end of the junction does not agree with germline; a read error may underlie this. The J gene is TRBJ2-7, the V gene TRBV7-3, with a tentative D call TRBD2 (5 bases). CDR3 length equals 14 residues. Germline V gene data show CDR1 as SGHTA and CDR2 as FQGTGA. CDR3 sequence reads: CAGSSDGGGYEQYF. In DNA, the CDR3 is TGTGCCGGCAGCTCGGACGGAGGCGGCTACGAGCAGTACTTC.

This clonotype came up a few times. The chain links TRBV28 to TRBJ1-3, with a weak D call TRBD1 (6 bases). With 5 bases removed from V and 2 bases from J, the gap between germline ends came to 10 bases. The CDR3 length is 14 residues. Germline V gives CDR1 MDHEN, CDR2 SYDVKM. CDR3 in amino acids: CASSPHRAGNTIYF. The CDR3 nucleotides are TGTGCCAGCAGTCCCCACAGGGCTGGAAACACCATATATTTT.

The chain employs TRBV14 and TRBJ1-1; D is unclear. This CDR3 contains 16 residues. The V end lost 4 bases, the J end lost 5 bases, and 20 bases lay between the germline ends. Germline CDR1 and CDR2: SGHDN and FVKESK. CDR3 DNA sequence: TGTGCCAGCAGCCCACTAGCGGGCAGGATGGGGACTGAAGCTTTCTTT. As protein: CASSPLAGRMGTEAFF.

Notes on this clonotype: The junction does not match germline at one end; this may be a read error. The rearrangement links TRBV25-1 to TRBJ2-7, with TRBD1 identical over 11 bases. The CDR3 has 15 amino acids. The germline V gene has CDR1 MGHDK and CDR2 SYGVNS. The chain's CDR3 is CASSRDRGDSYEQYF. The CDR3 DNA follows: TGCGCCAGCTCGCGGGACAGGGGGGACTCCTACGAGCAGTACTTC.

The rearrangement joins TRBV29-1 to TRBJ1-5; 8 bases fit TRBD1. The CDR3 runs to 13 residues. Germline CDR1 SQVTM, CDR2 ANQGSEA. Unmatched junction bases numbered 10, after V lost 7 bases and J lost 8 bases. The CDR3, as DNA: TGCAGCGCCGGACAGGGAAGATGGGAGCCCCAGCATTTT. Residues: CSAGQGRWEPQHF.

The table lists this clonotype with a few counts. The J gene is TRBJ1-2, the V gene TRBV2; D ambiguous. Germline V gene lookup returns CDR1 SNHLY and CDR2 FYNNEI. The V end lost 6 bases, the J end lost 6 bases, and 17 bases lay between the germline ends. CDR3 length: 14 residues. DNA for the CDR3: TGTGCCAGCAGCCAAGATAGGGTTTGGGATGGCTACACCTTC. Protein: CASSQDRVWDGYTF.

The chain carries TRBV11-2 and TRBJ2-3; TRBD1 is a possible D gene (5 bases). Trimming pared 5 bases from V and 6 bases from J, leaving 6 bases between. This CDR3 has 11 residues. The germline V gene encodes CDR1 SGHAT and CDR2 FQNNGV. In nucleotides, the CDR3 is TGTGCCAGCAGCAAGGGGGATACGCAGTATTTT. Protein: CASSKGDTQYF.

Many counts were recorded for this clonotype. The gene calls are TRBV6-1 and TRBJ2-6, with D perhaps TRBD1 (5 bases). There are 15 residues in the CDR3. Germline lookup yields CDR1 MNHNS and CDR2 SASEGT. Trimming shortened V by 4 bases and J by 3 bases, and 10 bases separated the two germline ends. The CDR3 nucleotides are TGTGCCAGCAGTGTTTCAGGGAATGGGGCCAACGTCCTGACTTTC. It yields the protein CASSVSGNGANVLTF.

With respect to this clonotype: A much more abundant neighbour one base away suggests this may be a read error. The chain has TRBV4-1 and TRBJ2-7; D not certain. This CDR3 contains 15 residues. Germline V CDR1 and CDR2: MGHRA, YSYEKL. V was pared by 4 bases and J by 2 bases, with 15 bases between. CDR3 region: CASSPISGRTYEQYF. The CDR3 DNA is TGCGCCAGCAGCCCCATCAGTGGGCGGACCTACGAGCAGTACTTC.

The table lists this clonotype with many counts. The V gene is TRBV19, the J gene TRBJ2-7, with D maybe TRBD1 (6 bases). The CDR3 is made up of 15 amino acids. Germline loops: CDR1 LNHDA, CDR2 SQIVND (reference sequence). V lost 0 bases, J lost 2 bases, and 11 bases lay in between. CDR3 residues: CASSIDRGLTYEQYF. The CDR3 DNA follows: TGTGCCAGTAGTATAGACAGGGGCTTGACCTACGAGCAGTACTTC.

This clonotype was seen ten or more times. The chain uses TRBV28 and TRBJ2-7; 10 bases are shared with TRBD2. Germline CDR1 reads MDHEN; CDR2 reads SYDVKM. This CDR3 spans 14 amino acids. With V trimmed by 6 bases and J by 5 bases, 7 bases remained unmatched. The CDR3, as DNA: TGTGCCAGCAGCCGGACTAGCGGTAGGAACGAGCAGTACTTC. Translated, it gives CASSRTSGRNEQYF.

This clonotype turned up a few times. A much larger clone lies a single base off, so this may be a read error. The J gene is TRBJ2-7, the V gene TRBV7-2; D not certain. Germline assignment: CDR1 SGHTA and CDR2 FQGNSA. Between the trimmed V and J ends, which lost 0 bases and 1 base, there was a span of 13 bases. The CDR3 runs to 16 residues. CDR3 sequence (DNA): TGTGCCAGCAGCTTAGCCCTACGGTTAGGTTCCTACGAGCAGTACTTC. Residues: CASSLALRLGSYEQYF.

This clonotype was picked up many times. J is TRBJ2-7 and V is TRBV5-1, with D hard to call. Germline assignment: CDR1 SGHRS and CDR2 YFSETQ. The CDR3 is 14 residues long. V was clipped by 0 bases and J by 2 bases, with 9 bases between them. DNA of the CDR3: TGCGCCAGCAGCTTGGGTAGGAGAGCCTACGAGCAGTACTTC. It yields the protein CASSLGRRAYEQYF.

This clonotype was seen more than once but under ten times. V and J are TRBV29-1 and TRBJ2-7, with a weak D call TRBD1 (5 bases). CDR1 and CDR2 (germline): SQVTM, ANQGSEA. The CDR3 extends over 13 amino acids. Trimming cost V 5 bases and J 3 bases, with 14 bases left between them. The CDR3 loop reads CSVYMSQGYEQYF. The CDR3 nucleotides are TGCAGCGTTTACATGTCTCAGGGCTACGAGCAGTACTTC.

This clonotype was detected a few times. The chain employs TRBV5-1 and TRBJ2-5, with 7 bases aligning to TRBD1. V lost 3 bases to trimming and J lost 7 bases; unmatched junction nucleotides: 6. The CDR3 has 13 residues. Germline V lookup: CDR1 SGHRS, CDR2 YFSETQ. The CDR3 is CASSSTGRGTQYF. In nucleotides, the CDR3 is TGCGCCAGCAGCTCGACAGGGAGAGGGACCCAGTACTTC.

This chain uses TRBV11-2 with TRBJ2-5; TRBD2 aligns across 10 bases. The CDR3 length is 15 residues. V shed 1 base, J shed 11 bases, and the junction held 10 bases outside the gene matches. The germline gives CDR1 SGHAT, CDR2 FQNNGV. The CDR3 DNA sequence: TGTGCCAGCAGCTTAGCCCAGCGGGAGGGCGATACGCAGTACTTC. Translated: CASSLAQREGDTQYF.

Of note for this clonotype: A clone one base away is much larger, so this may be a read error. This is likely a read error, given that the CDR3 carries no conserved phenylalanine or tryptophan at its end. The genes are TRBV14 and TRBJ2-7; D is ambiguous. The CDR3 loop spans 14 amino acids. V lost 0 bases to trimming and J lost 7 bases, with 13 bases between them. Germline CDR1 is SGHDN and CDR2 is FVKESK. The CDR3 loop is CASSQDPRTEEQYL. DNA of the CDR3: TGTGCCAGCAGCCAAGATCCCAGGACGGAGGAGCAGTACCTC.

The J gene is TRBJ2-6, the V gene TRBV7-8, with D perhaps matching TRBD2 (7 bases). The germline gives CDR1 SGHVS, CDR2 FQNEAQ. V lost 1 base, J lost 1 base, and 11 bases lay in between. This CDR3 contains 17 residues. The CDR3 nucleotides read TGTGCCAGCAGCTTAGGGGGAGGGGGTTCTGGGGCCAACGTCCTGACTTTC. Its translation is CASSLGGGGSGANVLTF. The full variable domain, its missing parts supplied by reference TRBV7-8 and TRBJ2-6, is GAGVSQSPRYKVAKRGQDVALRCDPISGHVSLFWYQQALGQGPEFLTYFQNEAQLDKSGLPSDRFFAERPEGSVSTLKIQRTQQEDSAVYLCASSLGGGGSGANVLTFGAGSRLTVL.

This clonotype was counted many times. This sequence joins TRBV5-8 and TRBJ1-1; a weak D match, TRBD1 (5 bases). This CDR3 is 14 amino acids long. The V and J ends lost 0 bases and 3 bases respectively, with 9 bases between them. Germline V CDR1 and CDR2: SGHTS, YDEGEE. CDR3 bases: TGTGCCAGCAGCTTGGCCCTGGGGGACACTGAAGCTTTCTTT. It encodes CASSLALGDTEAFF.

This clonotype was counted at least ten times. The chain couples TRBV7-9 to TRBJ2-2, with 7 bases aligning to TRBD1. After removal of 5 bases from V and 4 bases from J, the junction contained 10 bases not matched to a gene. The CDR3 extends over 16 amino acids. The V gene's germline CDR1 is SEHNR and CDR2 FQNEAQ (reference sequence). CDR3 loop: CASSLSRTGSTGELFF. The CDR3 region has the DNA TGTGCCAGCAGCCTATCCAGGACAGGAAGCACCGGGGAGCTGTTTTTT.